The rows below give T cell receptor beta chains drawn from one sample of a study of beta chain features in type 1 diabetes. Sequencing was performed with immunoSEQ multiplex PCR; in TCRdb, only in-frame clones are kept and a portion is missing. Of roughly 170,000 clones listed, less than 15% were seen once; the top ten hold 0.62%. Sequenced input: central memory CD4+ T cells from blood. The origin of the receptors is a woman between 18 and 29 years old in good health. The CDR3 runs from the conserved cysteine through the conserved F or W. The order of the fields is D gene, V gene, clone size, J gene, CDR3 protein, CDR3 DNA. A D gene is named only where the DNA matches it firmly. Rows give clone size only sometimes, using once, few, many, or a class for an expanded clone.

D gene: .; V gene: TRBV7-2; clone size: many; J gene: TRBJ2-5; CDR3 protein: CASSLGRKETQYF; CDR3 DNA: TGTGCCAGCAGCTTAGGGCGGAAAGAGACCCAGTACTTC
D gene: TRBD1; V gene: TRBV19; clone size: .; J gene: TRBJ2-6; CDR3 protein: CASRDRGSGANVLTF; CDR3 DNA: TGTGCCTCCCGGGACAGGGGATCCGGGGCCAACGTCCTGACTTTC
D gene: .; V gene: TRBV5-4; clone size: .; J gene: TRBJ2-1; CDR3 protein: CASSSPGSGRTHEQFF; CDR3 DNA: TGTGCCAGCAGCTCCCCGGGGAGTGGGAGGACGCATGAGCAGTTCTTC
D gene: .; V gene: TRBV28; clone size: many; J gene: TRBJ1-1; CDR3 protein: CASSPDRRYYRMNTEAFF; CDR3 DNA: TGTGCCAGCAGTCCAGACAGGAGGTATTATCGGATGAACACTGAAGCTTTCTTT
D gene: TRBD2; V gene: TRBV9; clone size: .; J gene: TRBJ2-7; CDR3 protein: CASSVGTSGPYEQYF; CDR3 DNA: TGTGCCAGCAGCGTAGGGACTAGCGGTCCCTACGAGCAGTACTTC
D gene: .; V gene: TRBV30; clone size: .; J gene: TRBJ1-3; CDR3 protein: CAWTESSGNTIYF; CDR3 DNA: TGTGCCTGGACCGAGAGCTCTGGAAACACCATATATTTT
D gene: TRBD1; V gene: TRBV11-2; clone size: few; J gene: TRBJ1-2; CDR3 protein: CASSLDRVDGYTF; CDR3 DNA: TGTGCCAGCAGCCTCGACAGGGTAGATGGCTACACCTTC
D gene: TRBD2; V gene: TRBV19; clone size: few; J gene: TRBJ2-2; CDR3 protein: CASSMAGANTGELFF; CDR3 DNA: TGTGCCAGTAGTATGGCGGGGGCGAACACCGGGGAGCTGTTTTTT
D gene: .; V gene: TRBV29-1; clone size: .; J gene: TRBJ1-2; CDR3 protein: CSVDRQGSNPANYGYTF; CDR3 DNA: TGCAGCGTTGACCGGCAGGGATCTAACCCAGCTAACTATGGCTACACCTTC
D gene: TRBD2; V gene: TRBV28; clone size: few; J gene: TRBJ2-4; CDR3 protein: CASSHTSGRARNIQYF; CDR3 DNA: TGTGCCAGCAGTCATACTAGCGGGAGGGCCCGAAACATTCAGTACTTC
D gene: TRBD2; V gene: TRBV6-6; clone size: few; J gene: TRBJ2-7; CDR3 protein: CASSDSGGLSYEQYF; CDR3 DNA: TGTGCCAGCAGTGATAGCGGGGGGCTCTCCTACGAGCAGTACTTC
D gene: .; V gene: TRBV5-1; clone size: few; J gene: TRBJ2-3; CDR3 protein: CASSPYRADTQYF; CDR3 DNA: TGCGCCAGCAGCCCTTATAGAGCAGATACGCAGTATTTT
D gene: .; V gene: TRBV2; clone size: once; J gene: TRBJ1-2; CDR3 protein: CASSGTSNYGYTF; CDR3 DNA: TGTGCCAGCAGCGGGACAAGTAACTATGGCTACACCTTC
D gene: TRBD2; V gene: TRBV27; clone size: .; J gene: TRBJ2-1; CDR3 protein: CASSWTSGASSYNEQFF; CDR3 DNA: TGTGCCAGCAGTTGGACTAGCGGAGCCTCCTCCTACAATGAGCAGTTCTTC
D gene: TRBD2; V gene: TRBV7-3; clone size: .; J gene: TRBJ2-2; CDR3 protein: CASSSKAGANTGELFF; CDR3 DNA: TGTGCCAGCAGCTCTAAAGCGGGAGCGAACACCGGGGAGCTGTTTTTT
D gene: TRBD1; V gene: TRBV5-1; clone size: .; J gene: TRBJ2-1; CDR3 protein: CASRIGTGTLNEQFF; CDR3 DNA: TGCGCCAGCAGAATTGGGACAGGGACTCTCAATGAGCAGTTCTTC
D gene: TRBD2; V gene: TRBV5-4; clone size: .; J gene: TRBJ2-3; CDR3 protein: CASSSQLAGADTQYF; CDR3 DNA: TGTGCCAGCAGCTCCCAGCTAGCGGGAGCAGATACGCAGTATTTT
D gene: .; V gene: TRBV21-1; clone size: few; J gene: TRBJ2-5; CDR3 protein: CASWTGINQYF; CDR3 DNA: TGTGCCAGCTGGACAGGGATAAACCAGTACTTC
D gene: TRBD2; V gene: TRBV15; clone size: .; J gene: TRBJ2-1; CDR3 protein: CATSRDRLAGAGEQFF; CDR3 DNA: TGTGCCACCAGCAGAGATCGGCTAGCGGGAGCTGGTGAGCAGTTCTTC
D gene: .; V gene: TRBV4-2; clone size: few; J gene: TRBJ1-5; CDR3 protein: CASSLMEGNQPQHF; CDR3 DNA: TGTGCCAGCAGCTTGATGGAGGGCAATCAGCCCCAGCATTTT
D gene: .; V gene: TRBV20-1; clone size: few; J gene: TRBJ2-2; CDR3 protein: CSARRAGELFF; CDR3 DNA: TGCAGTGCTAGGAGGGCCGGGGAGCTGTTTTTT
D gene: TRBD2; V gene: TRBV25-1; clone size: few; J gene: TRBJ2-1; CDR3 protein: CATDSGRAYNEQFF; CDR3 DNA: TGTGCCACCGATAGCGGGAGGGCGTACAATGAGCAGTTCTTC
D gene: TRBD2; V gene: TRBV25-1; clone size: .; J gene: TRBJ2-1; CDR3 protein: CASSESGGRVEQFF; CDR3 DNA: TGTGCCAGCAGTGAATCGGGGGGAAGGGTTGAGCAGTTCTTC
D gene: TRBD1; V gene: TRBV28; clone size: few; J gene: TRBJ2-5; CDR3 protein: CASSGTDRGRETQYF; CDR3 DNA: TGTGCCAGCAGTGGGACTGACAGGGGGCGAGAGACCCAGTACTTC
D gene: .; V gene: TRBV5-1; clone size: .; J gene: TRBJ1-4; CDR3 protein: CASSLYSGSTNEKLFF; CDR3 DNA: TGCGCCAGCAGCTTGTATTCCGGTTCAACTAATGAAAAACTGTTTTTT
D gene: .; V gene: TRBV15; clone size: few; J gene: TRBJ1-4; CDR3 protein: CATSYGANNEKLFF; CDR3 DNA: TGTGCCACCAGCTACGGAGCCAATAATGAAAAACTGTTTTTT
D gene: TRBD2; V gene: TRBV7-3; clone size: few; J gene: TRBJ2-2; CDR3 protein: CASSPREGTGELFF; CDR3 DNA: TGTGCCAGCAGCCCCAGGGAGGGCACCGGGGAGCTGTTTTTT
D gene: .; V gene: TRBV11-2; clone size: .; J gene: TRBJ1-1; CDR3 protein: CASNSGHGTEAFF; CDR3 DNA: TGTGCCAGCAACTCCGGACATGGCACTGAAGCTTTCTTT
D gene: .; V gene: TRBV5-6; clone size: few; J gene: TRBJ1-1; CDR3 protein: CASRPTGIWTEAFF; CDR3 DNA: TGTGCCAGCAGACCTACAGGGATCTGGACTGAAGCTTTCTTT
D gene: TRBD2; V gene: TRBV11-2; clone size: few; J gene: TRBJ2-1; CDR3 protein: CASSFSGSNEQFF; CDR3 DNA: TGTGCCAGCAGCTTTAGCGGGAGCAATGAGCAGTTCTTC
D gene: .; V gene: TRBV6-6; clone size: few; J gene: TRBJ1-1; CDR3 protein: CASSYSGKGGRTEAFF; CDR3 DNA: TGTGCCAGCAGTTACTCGGGGAAGGGAGGGAGGACTGAAGCTTTCTTT
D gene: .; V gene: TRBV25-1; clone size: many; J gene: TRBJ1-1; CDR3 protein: CASSESVKHTEAFF; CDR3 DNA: TGTGCCAGCAGTGAGTCGGTCAAGCACACTGAAGCTTTCTTT
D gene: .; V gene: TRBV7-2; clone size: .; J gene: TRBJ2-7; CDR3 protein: CASSLNNEQYF; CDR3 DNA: TGTGCCAGCAGCTTAAACAACGAGCAGTACTTC
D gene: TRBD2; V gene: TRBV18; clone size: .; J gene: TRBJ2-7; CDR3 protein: CASSPPGTRAYEQYF; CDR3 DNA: TGTGCCAGCTCACCACCCGGGACTAGGGCCTACGAGCAGTACTTC
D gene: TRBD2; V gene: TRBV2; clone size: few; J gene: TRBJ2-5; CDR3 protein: CASRDRSRTSWDETQYF; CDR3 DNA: TGTGCCAGCAGGGACCGATCCAGGACTAGCTGGGATGAGACCCAGTACTTC
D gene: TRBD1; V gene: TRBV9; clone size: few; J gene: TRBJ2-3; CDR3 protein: CASSGRDRVIDTQYF; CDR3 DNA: TGTGCCAGCAGCGGTCGGGACAGGGTAATTGATACGCAGTATTTT
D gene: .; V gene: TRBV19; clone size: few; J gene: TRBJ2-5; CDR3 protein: CASRNTGLETQYF; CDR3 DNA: TGTGCCAGTAGGAATACAGGGCTAGAGACCCAGTACTTC
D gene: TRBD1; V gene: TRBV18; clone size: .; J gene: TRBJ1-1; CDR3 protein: CASLLTGRNTEAFF; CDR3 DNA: TGTGCCAGCCTCCTGACAGGGAGGAACACTGAAGCTTTCTTT
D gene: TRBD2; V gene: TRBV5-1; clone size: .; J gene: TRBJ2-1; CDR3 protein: CASRAPGLGSNEQFF; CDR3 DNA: TGCGCCAGCAGGGCGCCGGGACTAGGATCCAATGAGCAGTTCTTC
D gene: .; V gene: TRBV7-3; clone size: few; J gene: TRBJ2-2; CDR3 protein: CASSFPGLATGELFF; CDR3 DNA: TGTGCCAGCAGCTTCCCGGGTCTGGCGACCGGGGAGCTGTTTTTT
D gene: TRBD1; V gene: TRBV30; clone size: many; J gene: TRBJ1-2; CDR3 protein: CAWSSDRGITYGYTF; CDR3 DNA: TGTGCCTGGAGTTCCGACAGGGGGATCACCTATGGCTACACCTTC
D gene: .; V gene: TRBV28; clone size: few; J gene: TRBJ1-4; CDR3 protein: CASRTAAEKLFF; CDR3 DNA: TGTGCCAGCAGAACCGCGGCAGAAAAACTGTTTTTT
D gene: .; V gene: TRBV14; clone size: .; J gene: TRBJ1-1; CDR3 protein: CASSPQYLNTEAFF; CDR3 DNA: TGTGCCAGCAGCCCTCAATACCTAAACACTGAAGCTTTCTTT
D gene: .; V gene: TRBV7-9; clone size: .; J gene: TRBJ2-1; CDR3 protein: CASSLGTGYNEQFF; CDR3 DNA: TGTGCCAGCAGCTTAGGGACTGGCTACAATGAGCAGTTCTTC
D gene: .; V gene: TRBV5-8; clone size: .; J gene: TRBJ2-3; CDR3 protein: CASSSNKAIRGDTQYF; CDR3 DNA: TGTGCCAGCAGTTCCAACAAGGCAATACGAGGAGATACGCAGTATTTT
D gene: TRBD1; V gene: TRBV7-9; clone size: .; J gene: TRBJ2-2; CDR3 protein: CASPRGSDRADTGELFF; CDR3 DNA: TGTGCCAGCCCTAGGGGATCCGACAGGGCGGACACCGGGGAGCTGTTTTTT
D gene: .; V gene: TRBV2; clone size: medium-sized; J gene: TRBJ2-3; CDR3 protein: CASSGTSGGTDTQYF; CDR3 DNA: TGTGCCAGCAGTGGAACAAGCGGCGGCACAGATACGCAGTATTTT
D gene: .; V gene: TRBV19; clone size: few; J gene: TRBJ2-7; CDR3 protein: CASSIYSEQYF; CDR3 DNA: TGTGCCAGTAGTATTTACTCCGAGCAGTACTTC
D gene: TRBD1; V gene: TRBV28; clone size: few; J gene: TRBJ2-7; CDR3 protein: CASWSDTGGVYEQYF; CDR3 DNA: TGTGCCAGCTGGTCCGATACAGGGGGCGTCTACGAGCAGTACTTC